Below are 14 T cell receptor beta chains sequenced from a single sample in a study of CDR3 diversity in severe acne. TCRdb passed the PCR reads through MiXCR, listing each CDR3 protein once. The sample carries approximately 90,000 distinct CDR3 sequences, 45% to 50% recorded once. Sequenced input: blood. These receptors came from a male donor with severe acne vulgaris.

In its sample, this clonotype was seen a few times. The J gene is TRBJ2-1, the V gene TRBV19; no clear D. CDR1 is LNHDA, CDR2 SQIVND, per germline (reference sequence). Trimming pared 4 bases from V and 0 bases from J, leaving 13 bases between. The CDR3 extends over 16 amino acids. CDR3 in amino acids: CASSTQKASSYNEQFF. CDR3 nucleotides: TGTGCCAGTAGTACCCAAAAGGCTAGCTCCTACAATGAGCAGTTCTTC.

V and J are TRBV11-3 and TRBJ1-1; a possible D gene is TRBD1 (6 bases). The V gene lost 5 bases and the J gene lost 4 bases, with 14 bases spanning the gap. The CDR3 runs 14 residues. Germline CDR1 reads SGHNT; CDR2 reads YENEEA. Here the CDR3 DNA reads TGTGCCAGCAGCGAGGGGGGGAGTTCCACTGAAGCTTTCTTT. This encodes CASSEGGSSTEAFF. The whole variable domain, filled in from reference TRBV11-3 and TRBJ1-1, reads EAGVVQSPRYKIIEKKQPVAFWCNPISGHNTLYWYLQNLGQGPELLIRYENEEAVDDSQLPKDRFSAERLKGVDSTLKIQPAELGDSAVYLCASSEGGSSTEAFFGQGTRLTVV.

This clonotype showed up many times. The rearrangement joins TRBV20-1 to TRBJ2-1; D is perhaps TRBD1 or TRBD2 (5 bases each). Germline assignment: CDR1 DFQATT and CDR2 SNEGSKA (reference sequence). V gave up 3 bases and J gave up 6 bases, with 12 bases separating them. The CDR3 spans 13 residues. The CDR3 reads CSASPSGLNEQFF. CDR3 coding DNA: TGCAGTGCTAGTCCCTCGGGGCTCAATGAGCAGTTCTTC.

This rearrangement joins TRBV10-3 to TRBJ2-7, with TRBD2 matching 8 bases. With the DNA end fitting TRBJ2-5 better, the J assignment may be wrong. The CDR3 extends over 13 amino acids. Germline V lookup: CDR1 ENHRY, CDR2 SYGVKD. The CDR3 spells CAISAGGPETQYF. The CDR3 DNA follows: TGTGCCATCAGTGCGGGAGGGCCGGAGACCCAGTACTTC.

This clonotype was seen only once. CDR3 coding DNA: TGTGCCAGCAGCCGATTAGGGTGCCCGGGGGCGCGTTCTTTTCGGTTCTTC. This gives the protein CASSRLGCPGARSFRFF. This chain connects TRBV6-6 to TRBJ2-1; D may be TRBD1 or TRBD2 (6 bases each). The V gene's germline CDR1 is MNHNY and CDR2 SVGAGI (reference sequence). With 6 bases removed from V and 15 bases from J, the gap between germline ends came to 33 bases. This CDR3 has 17 residues.

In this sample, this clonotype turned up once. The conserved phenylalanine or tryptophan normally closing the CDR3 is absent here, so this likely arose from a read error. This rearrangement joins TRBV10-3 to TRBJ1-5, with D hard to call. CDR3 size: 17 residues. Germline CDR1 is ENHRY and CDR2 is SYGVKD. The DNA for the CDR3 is TGCGCCACGATGGAGCGCGGACTGGCGGGTGGCAACCAGCCCCAGCATCTT. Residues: CATMERGLAGGNQPQHL.

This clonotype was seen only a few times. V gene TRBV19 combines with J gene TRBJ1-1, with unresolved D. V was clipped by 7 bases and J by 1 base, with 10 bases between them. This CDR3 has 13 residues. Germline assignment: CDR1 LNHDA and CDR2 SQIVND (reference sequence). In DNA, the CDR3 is TGTGCCAGTAAGGCGTCCAGGAACACTGAAGCTTTCTTT. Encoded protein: CASKASRNTEAFF.

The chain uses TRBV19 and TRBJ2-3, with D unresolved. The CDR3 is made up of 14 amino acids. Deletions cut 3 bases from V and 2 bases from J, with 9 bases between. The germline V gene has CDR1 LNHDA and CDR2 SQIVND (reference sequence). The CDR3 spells CASSMIEHTDTQYF. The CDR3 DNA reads TGTGCCAGTAGTATGATTGAGCACACAGATACGCAGTATTTT.

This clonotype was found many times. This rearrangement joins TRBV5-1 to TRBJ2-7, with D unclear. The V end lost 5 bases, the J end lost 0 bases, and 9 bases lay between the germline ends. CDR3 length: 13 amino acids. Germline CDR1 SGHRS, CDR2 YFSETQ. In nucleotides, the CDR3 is TGCGCCAGCAGAGGAAACAGCTCCTACGAGCAGTACTTC. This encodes CASRGNSSYEQYF.

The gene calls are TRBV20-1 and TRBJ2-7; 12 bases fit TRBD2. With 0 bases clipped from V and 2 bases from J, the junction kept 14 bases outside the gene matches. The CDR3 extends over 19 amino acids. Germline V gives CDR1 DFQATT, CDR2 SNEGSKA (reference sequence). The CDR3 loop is CSARDYASGGAQLTYEQYF. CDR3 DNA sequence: TGCAGTGCTAGAGATTATGCTAGCGGGGGGGCCCAGTTAACCTACGAGCAGTACTTC.

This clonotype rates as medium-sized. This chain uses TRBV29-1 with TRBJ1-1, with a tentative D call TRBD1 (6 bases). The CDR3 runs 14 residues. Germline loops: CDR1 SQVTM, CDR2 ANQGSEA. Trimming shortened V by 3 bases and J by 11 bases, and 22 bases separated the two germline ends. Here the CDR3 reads CSVEGGEQAHRAFF. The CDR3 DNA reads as TGCAGCGTTGAGGGGGGCGAACAGGCCCATAGGGCTTTCTTT.

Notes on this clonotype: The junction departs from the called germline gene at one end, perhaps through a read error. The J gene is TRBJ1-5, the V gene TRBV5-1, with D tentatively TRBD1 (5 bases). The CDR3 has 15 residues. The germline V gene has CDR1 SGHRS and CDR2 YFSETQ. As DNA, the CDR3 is TGCGCCAGCAGCTTGGGCGACAGTAGCGATCAGCCCCAGCATTTT. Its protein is CASSLGDSSDQPQHF.

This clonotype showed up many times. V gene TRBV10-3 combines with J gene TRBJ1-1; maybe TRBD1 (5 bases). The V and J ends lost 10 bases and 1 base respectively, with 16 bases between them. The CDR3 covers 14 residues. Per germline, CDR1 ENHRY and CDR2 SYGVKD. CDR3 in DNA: TGTGCCACGGGAGGTTCTACAGGGAACACTGAAGCTTTCTTT. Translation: CATGGSTGNTEAFF.

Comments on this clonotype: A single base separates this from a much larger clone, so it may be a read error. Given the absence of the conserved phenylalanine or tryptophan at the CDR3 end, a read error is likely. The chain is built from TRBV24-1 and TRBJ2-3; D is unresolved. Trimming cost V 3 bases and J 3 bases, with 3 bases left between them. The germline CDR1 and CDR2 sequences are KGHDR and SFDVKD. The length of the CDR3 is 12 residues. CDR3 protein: CATSDKTDTQYS. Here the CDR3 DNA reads TGTGCCACCAGTGATAAGACAGATACGCAGTATTCT.